Here is one TCR beta chain with its context. The sample comes from a study of blood T cell repertoires in COVID-19. Study summary: PBMCs, B-cell-depleted T cells, or T cells provided the cDNA or gDNA that made up the material.

V was cut by 4 bases and J by 6 bases, with 6 bases left in between. Germline V gene lookup returns CDR1 SQVTM and CDR2 ANQGSEA. The CDR3 is 11 amino acids. The method was immunoSEQ multiplex PCR; TCRdb's version includes in-frame clones alone and lacks a portion of them. In the table there are more than 150,000 clones, approximately 84% of which are singletons. Sequencing was done on a sample of peripheral blood. V usage is TRBV29-1 and J usage is TRBJ2-2; the D gene is possibly TRBD2 (5 bases). This sequence was found in a man younger than 30 with active or convalescent COVID-19. In nucleotides, the CDR3 is TGCAGCGTTGCGAGGGCCGGGGAGCTGTTTTTT. This translates into CSVARAGELFF.